This is a list of T cell receptor beta chains from one sample in a study of blood T cell repertoires in COVID-19. Sequenced by immunoSEQ multiplex PCR; TCRdb stores in-frame clones only, minus some. Of about 160,000 clones listed, around four fifths are singletons. The sequenced sample was peripheral blood. Receptor source: a man in his 70s with acute or convalescent COVID-19. CDR3s include the opening cysteine and the closing phenylalanine or tryptophan. D genes are given only for firm matches. Clone size is given for some rows only: seen once, a few or many times, or a class if the clone is expanded.

TRBJ1-2,NA,NA,TRBV19,CASSYFDRSYGYTF,TGTGCCAGTAGTTATTTCGACAGGTCCTATGGCTACACCTTC
TRBJ1-2,NA,NA,TRBV7-8,CASSLVLSGDGYTF,TGTGCCAGCAGCTTAGTATTGTCGGGAGATGGCTACACCTTC
TRBJ2-2,TRBD1,NA,TRBV29-1,CSVTGGADGELFF,TGCAGCGTTACAGGGGGCGCCGACGGGGAGCTGTTTTTT
TRBJ2-1,NA,few,TRBV6-6,CASSYAKSSYNEQFF,TGTGCCAGCAGTTACGCCAAGAGCTCCTACAATGAGCAGTTCTTC
TRBJ1-5,NA,NA,TRBV19,CASTPGPGGNQPQHF,TGTGCCAGTACCCCGGGTCCGGGAGGGAATCAGCCCCAGCATTTT
TRBJ2-7,NA,NA,TRBV30,CACLVAATYEQYF,TGTGCCTGCTTAGTAGCGGCGACCTACGAGCAGTACTTC
TRBJ2-2,NA,NA,TRBV27,CASSPTGGRDLRKYTGELFF,TGTGCCAGCAGCCCTACCGGTGGTCGGGACTTACGAAAATACACCGGGGAGCTGTTTTTT
TRBJ2-1,TRBD2,NA,TRBV13,CASSSLAGGWNEQFF,TGTGCCAGCAGCTCCCTAGCGGGAGGCTGGAATGAGCAGTTCTTC
TRBJ2-7,NA,NA,TRBV2,CASSEDRGGEQYF,TGTGCCAGCAGTGAAGACAGGGGGGGCGAGCAGTACTTC
TRBJ2-1,TRBD2,NA,TRBV5-6,CASSVGLAGDNEQFF,TGTGCCAGCAGCGTTGGACTAGCGGGAGACAATGAGCAGTTCTTC
TRBJ2-3,TRBD2,NA,TRBV15,CATSRGGLAGTSTDTQYF,TGTGCCACCAGCAGGGGCGGACTAGCGGGGACCAGCACAGATACGCAGTATTTT
TRBJ2-3,NA,few,TRBV27,CASGARVADTQYF,TGTGCCAGTGGAGCGAGGGTAGCAGATACGCAGTATTTT
TRBJ2-5,TRBD1,few,TRBV5-1,CASSPGYRGRDQETQYF,TGCGCCAGCAGCCCGGGTTACAGGGGGCGAGATCAAGAGACCCAGTACTTC
TRBJ1-5,NA,NA,TRBV27,CASSLAGQPQHF,TGTGCCAGCAGTCTAGCCGGCCAGCCCCAGCATTTT
TRBJ2-3,TRBD2,few,TRBV6-5,CASSYGGSPTDTQYF,TGTGCCAGCAGTTACGGCGGGAGTCCCACAGATACGCAGTATTTT
TRBJ2-1,TRBD2,NA,TRBV11-2,CASSHRTSGGRQFF,TGTGCCAGCAGCCACCGGACTAGCGGAGGAAGGCAGTTCTTC
TRBJ1-2,TRBD1,NA,TRBV28,CASSSGQGAEGYTF,TGTGCCAGCAGTTCGGGACAGGGGGCTGAGGGCTACACCTTC
TRBJ1-1,TRBD1,NA,TRBV29-1,CSVWPGTGPEAFF,TGCAGCGTTTGGCCGGGGACAGGACCTGAAGCTTTCTTT
TRBJ2-3,TRBD2,few,TRBV19,CASSLLAGALTDTQYF,TGTGCCAGTAGTCTTCTAGCGGGGGCCCTCACAGATACGCAGTATTTT
TRBJ1-2,NA,NA,TRBV7-9,CASSSGENYGYTF,TGTGCCAGCAGCTCGGGGGAAAACTATGGCTACACCTTC
TRBJ2-3,TRBD2,NA,TRBV11-2,CASTLGLAVPGGQYF,TGTGCCAGCACCTTGGGACTAGCGGTCCCAGGGGGGCAGTATTTT
TRBJ1-3,NA,NA,TRBV9,CASSVVPGEAGNTIYF,TGTGCCAGCAGCGTAGTCCCGGGGGAGGCTGGAAACACCATATATTTT
TRBJ1-1,TRBD1,NA,TRBV5-6,CASSLRGVNTEAFF,TGTGCCAGCAGCCTCAGGGGGGTGAACACTGAAGCTTTCTTT
TRBJ1-1,NA,once,TRBV14,CASSQARGYTEAFF,TGTGCCAGCAGCCAAGCACGGGGGTACACTGAAGCTTTCTTT
TRBJ2-2,NA,NA,TRBV5-1,CASSTGQHTGELFF,TGCGCCAGCAGCACAGGACAGCACACCGGGGAGCTGTTTTTT
TRBJ2-3,TRBD1,NA,TRBV2,CASRGLRQGRSDTQYF,TGTGCCAGCAGGGGGCTTCGACAGGGGAGGTCAGATACGCAGTATTTT
TRBJ1-1,NA,NA,TRBV15,CATSRDRTGRSTEAFF,TGTGCCACCAGCAGAGATCGTACAGGGCGGTCCACTGAAGCTTTCTTT
TRBJ2-7,NA,few,TRBV19,CASSIGQVNYEQYF,TGTGCCAGTAGTATAGGGCAGGTCAACTACGAGCAGTACTTC
TRBJ1-4,NA,NA,TRBV18,CASSPRRTTTNEKLFF,TGTGCCAGCTCACCGAGAAGGACAACAACTAATGAAAAACTGTTTTTT
TRBJ2-7,TRBD1,NA,TRBV6-2/TRBV6-3,CASSGRDRVKYEQYF,TGTGCCAGCAGTGGAAGGGACAGGGTTAAATACGAGCAGTACTTC
TRBJ2-3,NA,NA,TRBV18,CASSPPGGDVTDTQYF,TGTGCCAGCTCACCTCCCGGAGGGGATGTTACAGATACGCAGTATTTT
TRBJ2-1,NA,NA,TRBV29-1,CSVVATEQFF,TGCAGCGTCGTGGCCACTGAGCAGTTCTTC
TRBJ1-2,TRBD1,NA,TRBV3-1/TRBV3-2,CASSPILPGQGRFNYGYTF,TGTGCCAGCAGCCCCATATTACCGGGACAGGGAAGGTTCAACTATGGCTACACCTTC
TRBJ1-1,TRBD1,NA,TRBV10-3,CAISESAQGGEAFF,TGTGCCATCAGTGAGTCGGCACAGGGGGGAGAAGCTTTCTTT
TRBJ1-1,TRBD1,NA,TRBV5-5,CASSHLSWQGARMGAFF,TGTGCCAGCAGCCACCTTAGTTGGCAGGGGGCTAGAATGGGAGCTTTCTTT
TRBJ2-2,NA,NA,TRBV9,CASKVGVDNTGELFF,TGTGCCAGCAAGGTCGGGGTTGATAACACCGGGGAGCTGTTTTTT
TRBJ2-3,TRBD2,NA,TRBV5-6,CASSQAGFTDTQYF,TGTGCCAGCAGCCAAGCGGGGTTCACAGATACGCAGTATTTT
TRBJ1-2,TRBD1,NA,TRBV19,CASSTGTGEGYTF,TGTGCCAGTAGTACTGGGACAGGGGAAGGCTACACCTTC
TRBJ1-4,NA,NA,TRBV2,CASSPRDEKLFF,TGTGCCAGCAGTCCCCGGGATGAAAAACTGTTTTTT
TRBJ2-7,NA,NA,TRBV5-5,CASSLGPLFNF,TGTGCCAGCAGCTTGGGTCCGTTGTTTAACTTC
TRBJ1-1,TRBD1,many,TRBV28,CASSAWDRAFF,TGTGCCAGCAGTGCCTGGGACAGGGCTTTCTTT